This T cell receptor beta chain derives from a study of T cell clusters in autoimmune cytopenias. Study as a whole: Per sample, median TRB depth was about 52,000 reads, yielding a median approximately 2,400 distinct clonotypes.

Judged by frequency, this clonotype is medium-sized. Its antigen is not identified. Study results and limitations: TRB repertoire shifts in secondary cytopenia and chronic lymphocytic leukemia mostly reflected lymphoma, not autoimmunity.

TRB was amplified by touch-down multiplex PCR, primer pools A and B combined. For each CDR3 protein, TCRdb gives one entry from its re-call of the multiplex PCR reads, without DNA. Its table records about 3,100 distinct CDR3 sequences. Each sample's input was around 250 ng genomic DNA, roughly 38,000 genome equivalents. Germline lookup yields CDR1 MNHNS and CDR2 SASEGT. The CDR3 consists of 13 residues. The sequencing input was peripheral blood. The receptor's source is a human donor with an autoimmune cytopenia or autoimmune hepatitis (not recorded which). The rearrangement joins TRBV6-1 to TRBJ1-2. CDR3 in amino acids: CASSAFGSYGYTF.